These 2 T cell receptor beta chains came from one sample sequenced in a study of cytomegalovirus exposure and HLA in healthy donors. The PCR used 60 Vbeta and 13 Jbeta primers. TCRdb keeps only in-frame clones here, not all; method: immunoSEQ multiplex PCR. The sample has some 200,000 clones, about four fifths seen once. Source material: PBMCs. These receptors were taken from a woman in her fifties or sixties in good health and CMV-seropositive.

The chain recombines TRBV30 with TRBJ2-5, with 10 bases matching TRBD2. The ends lost 0 bases at V and 4 bases at J; junction bases unmatched: 5. There are 15 residues in the CDR3. Per germline, CDR1 GTSNPN and CDR2 SVGIG (reference sequence). CDR3 bases: TGTGCCTGGAGTGTTCTAGCGGGGGTGGGAGAGACCCAGTACTTC. Encoded protein: CAWSVLAGVGETQYF.

The chain couples TRBV7-2 to TRBJ2-1, with 12 bases matching TRBD2. J was trimmed by 7 bases and V by 7 bases; bases with no gene match: 11. The CDR3 runs to 16 residues. Germline V CDR1 and CDR2: SGHTA, FQGNSA. For the CDR3, the DNA is TGTGCCAGCACCCCACGCCGACTAGCGGGGGATAATGAGCAGTTCTTC. It codes for CASTPRRLAGDNEQFF. Full variable domain (remainder filled in from reference TRBV7-2 and TRBJ2-1): GAGVSQSPSNKVTEKGKDVELRCDPISGHTALYWYRQSLGQGLEFLIYFQGNSAPDKSGLPSDRFSAERTGGSVSTLTIQRTQQEDSAVYLCASTPRRLAGDNEQFFGPGTRLTVL.